This T cell receptor (beta chain) is from a study of blood T cell repertoires in COVID-19. The overall study: From T cells, B-cell-depleted T cells, or PBMCs came the material, which was cDNA or gDNA.

The CDR3 runs to 16 residues. The trim removed 2 bases at V and 4 bases at J, leaving 10 bases unmatched. Germline lookup yields CDR1 SGHTA and CDR2 FQGTGA. Everyone who took part was roughly 18 to 89 years old, and they came from over 20 US areas. Per the original methods: Reference gene primer amplification gave nucleated cell count estimates. The assay was immunoSEQ multiplex PCR, and TCRdb's table has in-frame clones only and misses some. V and J calls and clone size follow that table, whereas D and trimming were derived from the DNA. The sample consists of some 340,000 clones, roughly 80% of them appearing once.

The chain has TRBV7-3 and TRBJ1-2; 7 bases map to TRBD1. Input material: PBMCs or T cells enriched from blood (not recorded which). This TCR derives from a woman aged 45-60 years who had recovered from COVID-19. The CDR3, as DNA: TGTGCCAGCAGCTTATTAGCGGGACAGCCAATCTATGGCTACACCTTC. Its translation is CASSLLAGQPIYGYTF. Looking up the rest from reference TRBV7-3 and TRBJ1-2 gives the full variable domain: GAGVSQTPSNKVTEKGKYVELRCDPISGHTALYWYRQSLGQGPEFLIYFQGTGAADDSGLPNDRFFAVRPEGSVSTLKIQRTERGDSAVYLCASSLLAGQPIYGYTFGSGTRLTVV.